Following are 20 T cell receptor beta chains from one sample sequenced in a study of blood T cell repertoires in COVID-19. Sequencing was performed with immunoSEQ multiplex PCR; in TCRdb, only in-frame clones are kept and a portion is missing. The sample includes a few hundred thousand clones, more than 70% of them seen just once. The sequenced sample consisted of peripheral blood. These receptors were obtained from a man aged 45 to 65 with active or convalescent COVID-19.

V is TRBV6-5 and J is TRBJ1-4; 8 bases map to TRBD1. Germline loops: CDR1 MNHEY, CDR2 SVGAGI. The CDR3 loop spans 14 amino acids. The trim removed 5 bases at V and 6 bases at J, leaving 5 bases unmatched. The CDR3 sequence is CASSQGAWDEKLFF. The CDR3, as DNA: TGTGCCAGCAGTCAGGGGGCGTGGGATGAAAAACTGTTTTTT.

V and J are TRBV5-4 and TRBJ2-3; 7 nucleotides match TRBD2. The CDR3 sequence is 16 residues long. Trimming at V came to 4 bases and at J to 2 bases, leaving 10 bases not matched to a gene. Germline CDR1 reads SGHNT; CDR2 reads YYREEE (reference sequence). The CDR3 nucleotides read TGTGCCAGCAGCCCAAAGGGAGGGACCTCCACAGATACGCAGTATTTT. Its protein is CASSPKGGTSTDTQYF.

V gene TRBV5-5 combines with J gene TRBJ2-2; TRBD2 matches at 9 bases. After removal of 7 bases from V and 5 bases from J, the junction contained 15 bases not matched to a gene. CDR3 length: 17 residues. CDR1 and CDR2 (germline): SGHKS, YYEKEE (reference sequence). CDR3 bases: TGTGCCAGCGCCCAGCGGGGGGCGCGGGCAATGACCGGGGAGCTGTTTTTT. Amino acid sequence: CASAQRGARAMTGELFF.

The chain links TRBV9 to TRBJ2-2; possible D gene TRBD2, 5 bases. With 0 bases removed from V and 6 bases from J, the gap between germline ends came to 6 bases. CDR1 and CDR2 (germline): SGDLS, YYNGEE. The CDR3 is 13 residues long. The CDR3 is CASSVVRAGELFF. CDR3 DNA: TGTGCCAGCAGCGTAGTGAGGGCCGGGGAGCTGTTTTTT.

The chain couples TRBV5-4 to TRBJ2-3, with 9 bases fitting TRBD2. This CDR3 is built from 16 residues. Germline CDR1 is SGHNT and CDR2 is YYREEE (reference sequence). The V gene end was trimmed by 4 bases and the J gene end by 2 bases; junction bases not matched to a gene: 8. The CDR3 region is CASSLGLATLTDTQYF. In nucleotides, the CDR3 is TGTGCCAGCAGCCTAGGACTAGCGACACTCACAGATACGCAGTATTTT.

The rearrangement uses TRBV6-6 and TRBJ1-5; weak D call: TRBD1 (6 bases). Trimming cost V 0 bases and J 6 bases, with 12 bases left between them. Germline V lookup: CDR1 MNHNY, CDR2 SVGAGI (reference sequence). The CDR3 totals 15 residues. Written as DNA, the CDR3 is TGTGCCAGCAGTTACTCGGGGAGAGGGGGTCAGCCCCAGCATTTT. Translated, it gives CASSYSGRGGQPQHF.

The J gene is TRBJ2-7, the V gene TRBV2; 8 nucleotides agree with TRBD1. Germline lookup yields CDR1 SNHLY and CDR2 FYNNEI. This CDR3 is 15 amino acids long. V shed 6 bases and J 4 bases; nucleotides not matched to a gene: 11. The DNA of the CDR3 is TGTGCCAGCAGCTTGGACAGGGCCGGAGCTTACGAGCAGTACTTC. Protein: CASSLDRAGAYEQYF. Based on the CDR3 plus reference TRBV2 and TRBJ2-7, the full variable domain is EPEVTQTPSHQVTQMGQEVILRCVPISNHLYFYWYRQILGQKVEFLVSFYNNEISEKSEIFDDQFSVERPDGSNFTLKIRSTKLEDSAMYFCASSLDRAGAYEQYFGPGTRLTVT.

The chain recombines TRBV30 with TRBJ1-2, with 11 bases that match TRBD1. The CDR3 is made up of 15 amino acids. The V gene end was trimmed by 7 bases and the J gene end by 3 bases; junction bases not matched to a gene: 10. CDR1 GTSNPN and CDR2 SVGIG come from the germline V gene (reference sequence). The CDR3 is CASQYRDRGDYGYTF. The DNA of the CDR3 is TGTGCCTCGCAATACCGGGACAGGGGGGACTATGGCTACACCTTC. Full variable domain (remainder filled in from reference TRBV30 and TRBJ1-2): SQTIHQWPATLVQPVGSPLSLECTVEGTSNPNLYWYRQAAGRGLQLLFYSVGIGQISSEVPQNLSASRPQDRQFILSSKKLLLSDSGFYLCASQYRDRGDYGYTFGSGTRLTVV.

The table lists this clone with a few counts. The V call is TRBV30, the J call TRBJ2-7; maybe TRBD1 (6 bases). Germline lookup yields CDR1 GTSNPN and CDR2 SVGIG (reference sequence). CDR3 length: 12 amino acids. Trimming pared 1 base from V and 4 bases from J, leaving 8 bases between. The CDR3 is CAWSERGYEQYF. CDR3 in DNA: TGTGCCTGGAGTGAAAGGGGGTACGAGCAGTACTTC. Variable domain in full (rest from reference TRBV30 and TRBJ2-7): SQTIHQWPATLVQPVGSPLSLECTVEGTSNPNLYWYRQAAGRGLQLLFYSVGIGQISSEVPQNLSASRPQDRQFILSSKKLLLSDSGFYLCAWSERGYEQYFGPGTRLTVT.

The chain is built from TRBV18 and TRBJ1-2; a weak D match, TRBD1 (6 bases). The germline CDR1 and CDR2 sequences are KGHSH and LQKENI. There are 16 residues in the CDR3. With 5 bases removed from V and 3 bases from J, the gap between germline ends came to 19 bases. In DNA form, the CDR3 reads TGTGCCAGCTCAGGCCTTAACAGGGAGGGGGACTATGGCTACACCTTC. Its protein product is CASSGLNREGDYGYTF.

The chain employs TRBV6-5 and TRBJ1-2, with 10 bases matching TRBD1. The V and J ends lost 6 bases and 7 bases, in that order; junction bases with no gene match: 5. The germline gives CDR1 MNHEY, CDR2 SVGAGI. The CDR3 covers 13 residues. The CDR3 coding sequence is TGTGCCAGCAGGACCGGGACAGGGGTTGGCTACACCTTC. Its protein product is CASRTGTGVGYTF.

This clone was counted a few times. The rearrangement joins TRBV5-8 to TRBJ2-6; 8 bases are shared with TRBD2. The germline V gene encodes CDR1 SGHTS and CDR2 YDEGEE. The ends lost 4 bases at V and 0 bases at J; junction bases unmatched: 9. CDR3 size: 18 residues. CDR3 sequence: CASSPGLAGSSGANVLTF. CDR3 coding DNA: TGTGCCAGCAGCCCCGGTTTAGCGGGGTCCTCTGGGGCCAACGTCCTGACTTTC.

The rearrangement links TRBV25-1 to TRBJ1-5; possible D gene TRBD1, 5 bases. Trimming took 5 bases from V and 5 from J, leaving 13 bases between them. This CDR3 has 14 amino acids. The germline V gene encodes CDR1 MGHDK and CDR2 SYGVNS. In DNA, the CDR3 is TGTGCCAGCAGTAGGGCGGGGGATTATCAGCCCCAGCATTTT. Its protein product is CASSRAGDYQPQHF.

The sample holds one count of this clone. Within the sample, other DNA sequences also encode this same CDR3. The rearrangement joins TRBV3-1 (or the pseudogene TRBV3-2) to TRBJ1-2, with 8 bases matching TRBD1. Germline values: CDR1 LGHDT, CDR2 YNNKEL (reference sequence). J lost 6 bases, V lost 2 bases, and 2 bases had no gene match. This CDR3 comprises 13 residues. The CDR3 DNA reads as TGTGCCAGCAGCCAACAGGGGGCGGATGGCTACACCTTC. It specifies CASSQQGADGYTF.

This chain connects TRBV19 to TRBJ1-4; D is possibly TRBD1 (6 bases). This CDR3 is built from 15 residues. Germline V gene data show CDR1 as LNHDA and CDR2 as SQIVND (reference sequence). V was pared by 6 bases and J by 5 bases, with 16 bases between. CDR3 protein: CASSAGGALNEKLFF. The CDR3, as DNA: TGTGCCAGTAGCGCCGGGGGGGCGCTCAATGAAAAACTGTTTTTT. The whole variable domain, remainder taken from reference TRBV19 and TRBJ1-4, is DGGITQSPKYLFRKEGQNVTLSCEQNLNHDAMYWYRQDPGQGLRLIYYSQIVNDFQKGDIAEGYSVSREKKESFPLTVTSAQKNPTAFYLCASSAGGALNEKLFFGSGTQLSVL.

The chain recombines TRBV5-1 with TRBJ1-1; 11 bases align to TRBD1. Germline V gives CDR1 SGHRS, CDR2 YFSETQ. CDR3 size: 16 residues. V was pared by 4 bases and J by 5 bases, with 10 bases of the junction left unmatched. In DNA form, the CDR3 reads TGCGCCAGCAGCACTTGGACAGGGGGCTCGAGGACTGAAGCTTTCTTT. It codes for CASSTWTGGSRTEAFF.

This chain links TRBV5-1 with TRBJ2-7, with 8 nucleotides matching TRBD1. Germline CDR1 reads SGHRS; CDR2 reads YFSETQ. Unmatched junction bases numbered 4, after V lost 1 base and J lost 1 base. The CDR3 is 15 residues long. The CDR3 protein is CASSLTDRGSYEQYF. The DNA for the CDR3 is TGCGCCAGCAGCTTGACTGACAGGGGATCCTACGAGCAGTACTTC.

This chain joins TRBV12-5 and TRBJ2-3, with 7 bases matching TRBD2. The germline V gene encodes CDR1 LGHNT and CDR2 FRNRAP. The J segment lost 5 bases and the V segment lost 0 bases, leaving 20 bases of the junction unmatched. The CDR3 length is 20 residues. The CDR3 DNA reads as TGTGCTAGTGGTTTGGTACCCTCTAGTCGACTAGCAGGGACGGGAGATACGCAGTATTTT. It specifies CASGLVPSSRLAGTGDTQYF.

Many counts were recorded for this clone. CDR3 sequence (DNA): TGTGCCAGTAGTATGACAAGCGGAACCGGGGAGCTGTTTTTT. Protein sequence: CASSMTSGTGELFF. The chain carries TRBV19 and TRBJ2-2; D perhaps matches TRBD2 (5 bases). V lost 3 bases to trimming and J lost 5 bases, with 10 bases between them. Germline assignment: CDR1 LNHDA and CDR2 SQIVND (reference sequence). The CDR3 totals 14 residues.

The chain carries TRBV19 and TRBJ2-1, with D perhaps matching TRBD2 (6 bases). The CDR3 sequence is 13 residues long. Germline V gene sequence: CDR1 LNHDA, CDR2 SQIVND (reference sequence). CDR3 residues: CASAGKVYNEQFF. CDR3 nucleotides: TGTGCTTCGGCGGGGAAAGTATACAATGAGCAGTTCTTC.